Included here is one T cell receptor beta chain sequence, with context. No antigen is known for it. This sample stems from a study of persistence of HIV-infected CD4 T cells. Study as a whole: CD4+ T cells responding to CMV or HIV-1 Gag were isolated. Study findings and constraints: Antigen-responding cells were enriched for degenerate expanded CDR3beta sequences.

The stimulus was an HIV-1 Gag 15-mer peptide pool, 0.85 to 1 ug/peptide/mL. CD40L-negative CD69-negative CD45RO-high memory CD4+ T cells were sorted as populations depleted of antigen-responding cells. PBMCs were depleted of CD8+ T cells before stimulation. V trimming: 2 bases; J trimming: 3 bases; junction bases outside the gene matches: 0. CDR1 SGHDN and CDR2 FVKESK come from the germline V gene. The CDR3 loop spans 14 amino acids. The libraries were made with immunoSEQ version 4 in survey mode. Each sample used up to about 1 ug genomic DNA diluted to roughly 10 ng/uL. Generated by immunoSEQ multiplex PCR, the TCRdb table keeps only in-frame clones and is missing some. The repertoire has roughly 32,000 clones, roughly four fifths of them found once; the top ten carry 15% to 20%.

This sequence was found in an adult woman with HIV who was CMV-seropositive. This chain links TRBV14 with TRBJ2-2; 7 bases are a match to TRBD2. Specimen: CD4+ T cells sorted from PBMCs after approximately 18-hour stimulation, collected from a patient who received antiretroviral therapy. The CDR3 coding sequence is TGTGCCAGCAGCCAACTAGCGGACACCGGGGAGCTGTTTTTT. This codes for CASSQLADTGELFF.